This TCR beta chain emerged from a study of metastatic and nonmetastatic thyroid tumors (dated by TCRdb to 2019 to 2021). Some background on the complete study: The researchers compared repertoires between peripheral blood samples and tumor or nodule tissue samples from patients with malignant or benign thyroid disease. What the study reported, not specific to this receptor: TCR beta diversity was reported as significantly higher in malignant tumors than in benign nodules, in both blood and tumor samples.

The junction carries 14 bases between V and J, which are trimmed by 1 base and 4 bases respectively. For CDR1 and CDR2, the germline V gene lists MGHRA and YSYEKL. From the cysteine through the phenylalanine, the CDR3 covers 15 amino acids. Only CDR3 DNA is held: 45 bases, read in frame from base 1. No treatment had been received by any patient before thyroid surgery. Patient clinical samples collected from about 2011 to 2018 were retrospectively analysed using T-cell receptor beta sequencing. Notes on this clone: Which antigen it targets is not known. Nothing much larger sits one base from this clone, and base qualities are not available.

Library preparation employed PCR. TCRdb names Illumina HiSeq 4000 as the instrument used. High-throughput sequencing was used to profile the TCR beta-chain CDR3 region of each patient. The authors' pipeline ran thus. The researchers built a classifier to tell apart papillary thyroid cancer patients with distant metastasis, based on CDR3 differences among clinicopathological groups. The Shannon index was used to assess repertoire diversity, and the Morisita-Horn index was used to assess tumor-blood repertoire similarity. Using fastp trimming at Q25 and MiXCR clonotype assembly, TCRdb reanalyzed the public sequencing data and kept in-frame beta chains. TCRdb's processing, not the authors' own work, is the source of the V and J calls. The sample yields 20,000 to 25,000 clones; about a third were counted once. The biggest ten clones account for about a fifth of the sample.

The source is a male donor with papillary thyroid cancer or a benign thyroid nodule (not recorded which). Some clones in this sample may be carry-over from other donors' samples. The sequence joins TRBV4-1 to TRBJ2-7; the D segment might be TRBD1 or TRBD2, since each matches 5 bases. Source material: blood. The DNA sequence is as follows: TGCGCCAGCAGCCAAGTGAGCAGGGACGAGTACGAGCAGTACTTC. It translates as CASSQVSRDEYEQYF.